This note documents a single T cell receptor (beta chain) sequence. This specimen comes from a study of CD8 T cells in Susac syndrome. When the RNA was reverse transcribed, random hexamers were used with an input of about 0.5 to 1 ug. Across 54 Vbeta and 13 Jbeta, TCR beta CDR3 was amplified with immunoSEQ multiplex PCR. MiXCR was run by TCRdb on the immunoSEQ multiplex PCR reads, yielding one entry per CDR3 protein. The sample carries 100,000 to 150,000 distinct CDR3 sequences, just over 90% recorded once. TEMRA cells were FACS-enriched, while CD8+ and CD4+ T cells were negatively isolated. Germline values: CDR1 LNHNV, CDR2 YYDKDF (reference sequence). The CDR3 loop spans 13 amino acids. V shed 6 bases and J shed 9 bases, with 15 bases lying between them.

This receptor was obtained from a human donor with multiple sclerosis. V is TRBV15 and J is TRBJ2-1, with D perhaps TRBD2 (5 bases). The source material was CD8+ T cells from PBMCs. The chain's CDR3 is CATSELDAPEQFF. CDR3 bases: TGTGCCACCAGTGAACTAGACGCGCCTGAGCAGTTCTTC.